Sequencing of this T cell receptor beta chain was carried out in a study of human T cells and chemical hapten exposure. In the study overall: Predominantly women, the patients had alopecia areata, totalis or universalis.

Unique molecular identifiers were linked by the library to individual cDNA molecules. TCRdb re-called the RACE reads through MiXCR, storing one row per CDR3 protein. The data show some 170,000 distinct CDR3 sequences, around a quarter seen once. As to time point: patch test 3, about 24 weeks after DPC sensitization. The treatment is: therapeutic diphenylcyclopropenone sensitization with weekly scalp DPC. Blood collection happened ahead of applying each patch test. Germline CDR1 SEHNR, CDR2 FQNEAQ (reference sequence). V lost 9 bases and J lost 1, with 12 bases in between. The CDR3 covers 13 residues. Sequencing was performed on whole blood, taken in connection with sensitization to the hapten diphenylcyclopropenone (DPC). The sequence was obtained from a woman aged 18-35 years with alopecia areata. Some clones in this sample may be carry-over from other donors' samples. The V call is TRBV7-9, the J call TRBJ1-1; D remains ambiguous. The DNA for the CDR3 is TGTGCCAGTCTCTCCGGACGGAACACTGAAGCTTTCTTT. Its protein is CASLSGRNTEAFF. Looking up the rest from reference TRBV7-9 and TRBJ1-1 gives the full variable domain: DTGVSQNPRHKITKRGQNVTFRCDPISEHNRLYWYRQTLGQGPEFLTYFQNEAQLEKSRLLSDRFSAERPKGSFSTLEIQRTEQGDSAMYLCASLSGRNTEAFFGQGTRLTVV.